This TCR beta chain stems from a study of molecular identifiers for immune sequencing clone quantification. Study-wide findings and caveats: Clonotypes topping 20 RNA copies carried over 97% of effector molecules but under 1% of naive ones.

With 5 bases removed from V and 2 bases from J, the gap between germline ends came to 13 bases. Germline V lookup: CDR1 SEHNR, CDR2 FQNEAQ (reference sequence). This CDR3 has 14 residues. It was from around 20,000 to 1,000,000 sorted cells, with 10%, 30% or 50% RNA, that naive CD8 libraries came. For naive CD8 T cells, sorting used the CD8+CD4-CCR7+CD45RA+ phenotype. Many counts were recorded for this clonotype. The antigen remains undetermined. Preparation of the bulk TCR libraries relied on previously described methods and listed TCR primers. From the PCR reads, TCRdb called clonotypes with MiXCR, one entry per CDR3 protein. Here the sample spans about 640,000 distinct CDR3 sequences, just under 20% being singletons.

The sample was naive CD8+ T cells from blood, with Jurkat cell RNA spiked in. The subset denotes: FACS-sorted CD8+CD4-CCR7+CD45RA+ naive T cells. The clonotype originates from a human donor in good health. Some libraries in this study had Jurkat cell RNA spiked in. V and J are TRBV7-9 and TRBJ2-7; D is possibly TRBD1 or TRBD2 (5 bases each). CDR3 in DNA: TGTGCCAGCAGCGTAGGGGACGGGACCTACGAGCAGTACTTC. Its protein is CASSVGDGTYEQYF.